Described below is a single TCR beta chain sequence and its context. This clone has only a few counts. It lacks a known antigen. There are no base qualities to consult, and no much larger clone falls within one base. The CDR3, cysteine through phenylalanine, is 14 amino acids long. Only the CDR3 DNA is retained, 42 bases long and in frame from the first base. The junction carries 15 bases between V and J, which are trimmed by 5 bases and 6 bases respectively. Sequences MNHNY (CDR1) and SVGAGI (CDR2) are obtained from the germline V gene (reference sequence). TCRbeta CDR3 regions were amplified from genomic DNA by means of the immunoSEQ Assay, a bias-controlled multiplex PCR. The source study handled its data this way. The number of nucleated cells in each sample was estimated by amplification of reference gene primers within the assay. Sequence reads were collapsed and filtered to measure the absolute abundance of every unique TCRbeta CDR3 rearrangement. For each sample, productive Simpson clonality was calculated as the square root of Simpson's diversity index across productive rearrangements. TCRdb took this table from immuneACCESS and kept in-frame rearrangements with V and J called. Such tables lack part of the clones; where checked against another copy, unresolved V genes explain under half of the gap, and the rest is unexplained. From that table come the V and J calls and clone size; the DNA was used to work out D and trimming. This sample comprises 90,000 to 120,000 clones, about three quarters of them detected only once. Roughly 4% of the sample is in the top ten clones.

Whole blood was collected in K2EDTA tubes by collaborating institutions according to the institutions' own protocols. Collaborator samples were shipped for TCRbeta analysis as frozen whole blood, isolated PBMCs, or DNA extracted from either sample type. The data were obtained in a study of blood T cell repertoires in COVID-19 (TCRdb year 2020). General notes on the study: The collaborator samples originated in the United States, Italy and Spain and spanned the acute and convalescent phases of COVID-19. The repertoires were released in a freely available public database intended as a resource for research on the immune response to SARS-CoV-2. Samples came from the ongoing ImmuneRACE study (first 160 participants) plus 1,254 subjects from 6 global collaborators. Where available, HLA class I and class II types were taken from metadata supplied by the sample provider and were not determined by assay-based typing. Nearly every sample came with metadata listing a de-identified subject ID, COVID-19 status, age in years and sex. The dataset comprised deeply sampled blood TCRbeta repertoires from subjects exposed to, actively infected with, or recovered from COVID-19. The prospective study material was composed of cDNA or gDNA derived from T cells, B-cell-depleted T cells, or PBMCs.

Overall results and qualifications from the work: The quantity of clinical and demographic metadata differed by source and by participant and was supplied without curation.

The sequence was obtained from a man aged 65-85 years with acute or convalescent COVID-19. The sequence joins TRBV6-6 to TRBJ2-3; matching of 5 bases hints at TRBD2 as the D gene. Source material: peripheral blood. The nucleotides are TGTGCCAGCAGTCCCGGGAAACGGATCGATACGCAGTATTTT. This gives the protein CASSPGKRIDTQYF.